The clone carrying this T cell receptor beta chain was counted only a few times. Its target is unknown. This record belongs to a study of spatial heterogeneity in lung cancer. Time point here: sample taken at primary tumor resection. TCRdb independently ran MiXCR on the 5' RACE reads; one entry per CDR3 protein. The table has 25,000 to 30,000 distinct CDR3 sequences, about 6.6% seen once. Study observations and caveats: Expanded alpha and beta TCR counts within tumors tracked tumor mutation counts.

The TCR sequence derives from a male donor with early-stage non-small cell lung cancer. The specimen was lung tumor tissue, collected at surgery.

The CDR3 is CASSEQGGSGANVLTF. CDR3 DNA: TGTGCCAGCAGTGAACAAGGAGGGAGTGGGGCCAACGTCCTGACTTTC. V and J are TRBV6-1 and TRBJ2-6; possibly TRBD2 for D (6 bases). This CDR3 has 16 amino acids. V lost 2 bases to trimming and J lost 3 bases, with 11 bases between them. Germline CDR1 reads MNHNS; CDR2 reads SASEGT.